Each of the 6 T cell receptor beta chains below was sequenced from the same sample in a study of cytomegalovirus exposure and HLA in healthy donors. PCR involved 60 Vbeta and 13 Jbeta primers. This table comes from immunoSEQ multiplex PCR, and its TCRdb copy is limited to in-frame clones, with some not included. The repertoire holds about 160,000 clones, with roughly 85% as singletons. Material for sequencing was PBMCs. These receptor sequences come from a woman aged 45 to 65 in good health and CMV-seropositive.

The chain carries TRBV6-1 and TRBJ1-1; no firm D call. Germline V gene sequence: CDR1 MNHNS, CDR2 SASEGT. CDR3 size: 12 residues. V shed 6 bases and J shed 1 base, with 6 bases lying between them. The CDR3 here is CASSRRNTEAFF. Written as DNA, the CDR3 is TGTGCCAGCAGCCGGAGGAACACTGAAGCTTTCTTT.

This rearrangement joins TRBV4-1 to TRBJ1-4; D gene unclear. This CDR3 region has 13 residues. Trimming removed 1 base at V and 8 bases at J, with 8 bases between. The V gene's germline CDR1 is MGHRA and CDR2 YSYEKL. The DNA for the CDR3 is TGCGCCAGCAGCCAAGGGCGGTCCGAAAAACTGTTTTTT. Translating gives CASSQGRSEKLFF.

J is TRBJ2-7 and V is TRBV7-2, with 11 nucleotides matching TRBD2. Germline-derived CDR1 and CDR2 are SGHTA and FQGNSA. V shed 5 bases and J 5 bases; nucleotides not matched to a gene: 5. The CDR3 sequence is 14 residues long. The chain's CDR3 is CASSIGLAGHEQYF. CDR3 DNA: TGTGCCAGCAGCATTGGACTAGCGGGCCACGAGCAGTACTTC.

The J gene is TRBJ2-3, the V gene TRBV5-1; 10 bases align to TRBD1. The CDR3 extends over 15 amino acids. Germline V gene sequence: CDR1 SGHRS, CDR2 YFSETQ. V lost 3 bases, J lost 1 base, and 2 bases stayed unmatched. The CDR3 DNA is TGCGCCAGCAGCTCCGGGACAGGGGGCACAGATACGCAGTATTTT. Protein sequence: CASSSGTGGTDTQYF.

The genes are TRBV11-2 and TRBJ2-2; TRBD2 agrees at 11 bases. This CDR3 spans 18 amino acids. After removal of 2 bases from V and 3 bases from J, the junction contained 8 bases not matched to a gene. CDR1 and CDR2 from the germline V gene are SGHAT and FQNNGV. The CDR3 DNA reads TGTGCCAGCAGCTTACTCGCTAGCGGGAGGATCGACACCGGGGAGCTGTTTTTT. Protein product: CASSLLASGRIDTGELFF.

V and J are TRBV21-1 and TRBJ1-1; the table's D call, TRBD1, has no DNA check behind it. TRBV21-1 is a pseudogene. The CDR3 is made up of 15 amino acids. The CDR3 spells CASSKEDRGNTEAFF. The CDR3 nucleotides read TGTGCCAGCAGCAAAGAGGACAGGGGGAACACTGAAGCTTTCTTT.